This passage covers 9 T cell receptor beta chains from one sample sequenced in a study of blood T cell repertoires in COVID-19. The protocol was immunoSEQ multiplex PCR, while the TCRdb copy is restricted to in-frame clones and leaves out a portion. The sample includes about 140,000 clones, over 70% seen only once; the top ten take less than 2%. The sample was peripheral blood. These receptor sequences come from a woman in her sixties with acute or convalescent COVID-19.

V and J are TRBV5-1 and TRBJ2-1; possibly TRBD2 for D (6 bases). The CDR3 runs 14 residues. Looked up from germline, CDR1 is SGHRS and CDR2 is YFSETQ. Between the trimmed V and J ends, which lost 0 bases and 9 bases, there was a span of 13 bases. CDR3 region: CASSLVAGLGEQFF. CDR3 bases: TGCGCCAGCAGCTTGGTTGCGGGGCTGGGTGAGCAGTTCTTC.

This chain links TRBV11-3 with TRBJ2-7; D unresolved. CDR1 and CDR2 from the germline V gene are SGHNT and YENEEA. The CDR3 contains 13 residues. V was trimmed by 5 bases and J by 4 bases, leaving 12 bases between them. The CDR3 loop reads CASSPPKLYEQYF. CDR3 sequence (DNA): TGTGCCAGCAGCCCACCCAAGCTATACGAGCAGTACTTC.

A word on this clone: Its ends do not fully match the called genes, so a read error is possible. The chain uses TRBV28 and TRBJ1-2; D gene unclear. The CDR3 covers 9 residues. Germline CDR1 reads MDHEN; CDR2 reads SYDVKM. Here the CDR3 DNA reads TGTGCCAGCAGTTTATACGGTCCCTTC. Its translation: CASSLYGPF.

There are a few counts of this clone. The chain employs TRBV29-1 and TRBJ2-2; 10 positions match TRBD2. CDR1 is SQVTM, CDR2 ANQGSEA, per germline. V was pared by 6 bases and J by 1 base, with 11 bases of the junction left unmatched. The CDR3 consists of 17 residues. CDR3 sequence: CSVAGTSASRNTGELFF. The DNA for the CDR3 is TGCAGCGTCGCTGGGACTAGCGCGAGTAGGAACACCGGGGAGCTGTTTTTT.

This clone is termed medium-sized (0.01 to 0.1%). The CDR3 loop is CASSEHGVRGGGYTF. CDR3 bases: TGTGCCAGCAGTGAGCACGGGGTCAGGGGCGGAGGCTACACCTTC. The rearrangement links TRBV25-1 to TRBJ1-2; a weak D match, TRBD1 (6 bases). Between the trimmed V and J ends, which lost 3 bases and 8 bases, there was a span of 19 bases. Germline values: CDR1 MGHDK, CDR2 SYGVNS. The CDR3 consists of 15 residues.

This chain joins TRBV7-9 and TRBJ2-1; 8 bases match TRBD1. Germline-derived CDR1 and CDR2 are SEHNR and FQNEAQ (reference sequence). The CDR3 is 15 residues long. V dropped 8 bases and J dropped 0; count of bases not matched to a gene: 6. The CDR3 spells CASGTGRSSYNEQFF. The CDR3 DNA sequence: TGTGCCAGCGGGACAGGCCGGAGCTCCTACAATGAGCAGTTCTTC.

Concerning this clone: Other DNA sequences in this specimen translate into the identical CDR3. V gene TRBV27 combines with J gene TRBJ2-2; D might be TRBD2 (5 bases). The germline V gene has CDR1 MNHEY and CDR2 SMNVEV (reference sequence). The CDR3 contains 12 residues. Trimming removed 5 bases at V and 5 bases at J, with 6 bases between. The CDR3 nucleotides are TGTGCCAGCAGTCGGGGAACCGGGGAGCTGTTTTTT. This encodes CASSRGTGELFF.

V gene TRBV11-2 combines with J gene TRBJ2-7, with a tentative D call TRBD1 (6 bases). CDR1 SGHAT and CDR2 FQNNGV come from the germline V gene. The CDR3 has 15 amino acids. The V end was cut by 4 bases, the J end by 0 bases, with 13 bases between. The CDR3 region is CASSSIQGSSYEQYF. DNA for the CDR3: TGTGCCAGCAGCTCTATACAGGGAAGCTCCTACGAGCAGTACTTC. Full variable domain (rest looked up from reference TRBV11-2 and TRBJ2-7): EAGVAQSPRYKIIEKRQSVAFWCNPISGHATLYWYQQILGQGPKLLIQFQNNGVVDDSQLPKDRFSAERLKGVDSTLKIQPAKLEDSAVYLCASSSIQGSSYEQYFGPGTRLTVT.

The chain combines TRBV6-6 with TRBJ1-6; no definite D call. CDR3 length equals 13 residues. Between the trimmed V and J ends, which lost 1 base and 9 bases, there was a span of 7 bases. Germline CDR1 and CDR2: MNHNY and SVGAGI (reference sequence). DNA of the CDR3: TGTGCCAGCAGTTACTTGGAGGTTTCACCCCTCCACTTT. Protein: CASSYLEVSPLHF.